The 8 T cell receptor beta chains listed next were all sequenced from one sample in a study of cytomegalovirus exposure and HLA in healthy donors. The data were produced by immunoSEQ multiplex PCR, yet TCRdb's version contains in-frame clones alone and is incomplete. Of 140,000 or so clones in the sample, 87% were seen once. Source material: PBMCs. The receptors shown here come from a young man in good health and CMV-seropositive.

V is TRBV6-1 and J is TRBJ2-2; D gene ambiguous. Trimming cost V 5 bases and J 5 bases, with 12 bases left between them. Germline assignment: CDR1 MNHNS and CDR2 SASEGT. There are 14 residues in the CDR3. The CDR3 loop is CASSNRVLTGELFF. CDR3 in DNA: TGTGCCAGCAGTAACCGGGTCTTAACCGGGGAGCTGTTTTTT.

In nucleotides, the CDR3 is TGTGCCACCAGCGCCCAAACCGGAGCACTGTTTTTT. It encodes CATSAQTGALFF. The chain couples TRBV15 to TRBJ1-4; the D is unclear. CDR3 size: 12 residues. Trimming cost V 5 bases and J 13 bases, with 14 bases left between them. CDR1 is LNHNV and CDR2 is YYDKDF in the germline V gene (reference sequence).

The chain employs TRBV29-1 and TRBJ1-2; TRBD1 is a possible D gene (6 bases). CDR1 and CDR2 from the germline V gene are SQVTM and ANQGSEA. This CDR3 region has 13 residues. The V gene lost 4 bases and the J gene lost 7 bases, with 16 bases spanning the gap. CDR3 residues: CSVAGQNSGGYTF. As DNA, the CDR3 is TGCAGCGTTGCGGGACAAAACAGTGGTGGCTACACCTTC.

In nucleotides, the CDR3 is TGTGCCAGTAGTACCGAAGCAGGGGTTGGCTACGAGCAGTACTTC. As protein: CASSTEAGVGYEQYF. V usage is TRBV19 and J usage is TRBJ2-7; perhaps TRBD1 as D (6 bases). The CDR3 is 15 amino acids. Germline V lookup: CDR1 LNHDA, CDR2 SQIVND (reference sequence). The germline V and J ends were trimmed by 4 bases and 3 bases, with 16 bases remaining between them.

This clone has just one count. The chain recombines TRBV28 with TRBJ1-3; 10 bases match TRBD1. This CDR3 has 19 residues. CDR1 is MDHEN, CDR2 SYDVKM, per germline. Germline trimming cut 6 bases from V and 3 bases from J; bases unmatched to any gene: 17. CDR3 amino acids: CASRPIASGTGAFGNTIYF. CDR3 bases: TGTGCCAGCAGGCCTATAGCCTCCGGGACAGGGGCGTTTGGAAACACCATATATTTT.

This chain joins TRBV6-1 and TRBJ1-4; D is possibly TRBD1 (5 bases). V lost 2 bases to trimming and J lost 6 bases, with 10 bases between them. The CDR3 loop spans 14 amino acids. Looked up from germline, CDR1 is MNHNS and CDR2 is SASEGT. The CDR3 spells CASSERRVDEKLFF. The CDR3 bases are TGTGCCAGCAGTGAACGCAGGGTAGATGAAAAACTGTTTTTT.

This clone was detected only a few times. V is TRBV7-3 and J is TRBJ2-1, with D possibly TRBD2 on 6 matching bases. CDR3 length: 15 residues. Germline V gives CDR1 SGHTA, CDR2 FQGTGA. V lost 3 bases to trimming and J lost 0 bases, with 9 bases between them. Here the CDR3 reads CASSFSGSSYNEQFF. The CDR3 nucleotides are TGTGCCAGCAGCTTTAGCGGTAGCTCCTACAATGAGCAGTTCTTC.

This clone turned up a few times. V and J are TRBV28 and TRBJ1-1; no clear D. The CDR3 contains 13 residues. CDR1 and CDR2 from the germline V gene are MDHEN and SYDVKM. The germline V and J ends were trimmed by 5 bases and 3 bases, with 10 bases remaining between them. The CDR3 is CASSPLADTEAFF. DNA of the CDR3: TGTGCCAGCAGTCCCCTTGCGGACACTGAAGCTTTCTTT.